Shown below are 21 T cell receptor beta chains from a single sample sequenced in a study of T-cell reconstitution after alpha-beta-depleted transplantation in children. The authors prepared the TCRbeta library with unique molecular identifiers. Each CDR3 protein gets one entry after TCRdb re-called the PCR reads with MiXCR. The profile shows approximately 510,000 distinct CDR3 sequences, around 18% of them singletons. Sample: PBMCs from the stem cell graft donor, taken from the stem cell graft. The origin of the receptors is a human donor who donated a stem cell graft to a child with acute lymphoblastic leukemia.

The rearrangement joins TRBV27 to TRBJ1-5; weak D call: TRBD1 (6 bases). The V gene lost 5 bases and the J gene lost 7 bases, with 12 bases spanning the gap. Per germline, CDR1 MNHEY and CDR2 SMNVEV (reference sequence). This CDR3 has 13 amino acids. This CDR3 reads CASSRQGRQPQHF. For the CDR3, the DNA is TGTGCCAGCAGTCGCCAGGGGCGGCAGCCCCAGCATTTT.

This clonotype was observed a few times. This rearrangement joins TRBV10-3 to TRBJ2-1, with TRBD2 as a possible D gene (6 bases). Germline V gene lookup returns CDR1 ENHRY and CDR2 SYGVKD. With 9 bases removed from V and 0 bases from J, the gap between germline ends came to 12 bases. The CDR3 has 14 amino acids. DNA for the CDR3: TGTGCCATGGGGACTGAGAGCTCCTACAATGAGCAGTTCTTC. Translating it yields CAMGTESSYNEQFF.

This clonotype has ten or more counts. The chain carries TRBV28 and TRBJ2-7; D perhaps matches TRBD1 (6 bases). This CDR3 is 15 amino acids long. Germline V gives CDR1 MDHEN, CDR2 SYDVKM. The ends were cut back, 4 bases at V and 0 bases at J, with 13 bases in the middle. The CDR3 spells CASSSDRISSYEQYF. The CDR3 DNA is TGTGCCAGCAGTTCCGACAGGATTAGCTCCTACGAGCAGTACTTC.

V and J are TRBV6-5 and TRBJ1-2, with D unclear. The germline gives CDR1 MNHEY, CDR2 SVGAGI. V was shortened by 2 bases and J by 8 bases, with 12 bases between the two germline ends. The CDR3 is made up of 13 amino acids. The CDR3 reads CASSYARENGYTF. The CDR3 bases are TGTGCCAGCAGTTACGCAAGGGAGAACGGCTACACCTTC.

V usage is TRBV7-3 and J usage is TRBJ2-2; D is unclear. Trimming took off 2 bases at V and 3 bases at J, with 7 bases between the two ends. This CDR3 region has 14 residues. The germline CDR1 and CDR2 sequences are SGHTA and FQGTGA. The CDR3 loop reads CASSLLAYTGELFF. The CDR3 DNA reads TGTGCCAGCAGCTTACTTGCTTACACCGGGGAGCTGTTTTTT.

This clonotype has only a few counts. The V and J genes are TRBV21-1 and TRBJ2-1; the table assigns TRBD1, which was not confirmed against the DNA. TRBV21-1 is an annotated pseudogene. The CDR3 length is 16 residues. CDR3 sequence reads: CASSPRRDRETNEQFF. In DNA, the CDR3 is TGTGCCAGCAGCCCGAGGAGGGACAGGGAAACCAATGAGCAGTTCTTC.

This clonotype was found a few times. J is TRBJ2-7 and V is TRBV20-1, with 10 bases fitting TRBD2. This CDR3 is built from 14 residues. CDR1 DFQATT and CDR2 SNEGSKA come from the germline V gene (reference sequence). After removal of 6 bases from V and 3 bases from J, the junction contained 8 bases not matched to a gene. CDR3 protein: CSAIAGTSVYEQYF. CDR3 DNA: TGCAGTGCCATCGCCGGGACTAGCGTCTACGAGCAGTACTTC.

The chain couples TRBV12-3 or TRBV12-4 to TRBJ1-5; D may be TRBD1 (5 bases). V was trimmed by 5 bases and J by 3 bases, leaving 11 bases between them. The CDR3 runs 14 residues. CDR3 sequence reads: CASSLLTANQPQHF. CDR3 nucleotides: TGTGCCAGCAGTCTCTTGACAGCCAATCAGCCCCAGCATTTT.

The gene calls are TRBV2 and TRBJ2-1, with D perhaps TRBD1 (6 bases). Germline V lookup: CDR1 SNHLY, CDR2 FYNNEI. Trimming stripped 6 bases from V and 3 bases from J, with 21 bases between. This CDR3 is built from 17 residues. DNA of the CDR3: TGTGCCAGCAGATACGATCTCCGTGGACAGCACTACAATGAGCAGTTCTTC. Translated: CASRYDLRGQHYNEQFF. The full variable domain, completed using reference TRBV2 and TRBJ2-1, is EPEVTQTPSHQVTQMGQEVILRCVPISNHLYFYWYRQILGQKVEFLVSFYNNEISEKSEIFDDQFSVERPDGSNFTLKIRSTKLEDSAMYFCASRYDLRGQHYNEQFFGPGTRLTVL.

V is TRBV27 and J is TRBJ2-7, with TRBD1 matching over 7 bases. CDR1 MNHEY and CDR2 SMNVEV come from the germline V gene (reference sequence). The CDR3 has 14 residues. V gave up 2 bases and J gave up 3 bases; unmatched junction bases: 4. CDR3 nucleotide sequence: TGTGCCAGCAGTTTAACAGGGGCCATCTACGAGCAGTACTTC. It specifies CASSLTGAIYEQYF.

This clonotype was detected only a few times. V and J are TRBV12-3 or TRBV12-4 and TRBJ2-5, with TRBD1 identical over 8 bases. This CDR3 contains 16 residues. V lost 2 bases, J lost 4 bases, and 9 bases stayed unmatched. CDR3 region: CASSLPGATGVETQYF. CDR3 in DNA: TGTGCCAGCAGTTTACCCGGAGCGACAGGGGTAGAGACCCAGTACTTC.

This chain's CDR3 is CASSRGLAQYNEQFF. The CDR3 DNA sequence: TGCGCCAGCAGCCGCGGACTAGCGCAATACAATGAGCAGTTCTTC. This rearrangement joins TRBV4-1 to TRBJ2-1; 9 positions agree with TRBD2. This CDR3 is 15 amino acids long. Looked up from germline, CDR1 is MGHRA and CDR2 is YSYEKL. V lost 4 bases, J lost 4 bases, and 5 bases stayed unmatched.

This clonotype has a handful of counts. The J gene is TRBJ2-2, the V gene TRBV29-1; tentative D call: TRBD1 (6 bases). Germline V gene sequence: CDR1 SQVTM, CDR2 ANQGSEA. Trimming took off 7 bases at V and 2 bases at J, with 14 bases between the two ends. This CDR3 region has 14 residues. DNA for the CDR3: TGCAGCGGACGGGACACTTTTAACACCGGGGAGCTGTTTTTT. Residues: CSGRDTFNTGELFF.

For the CDR3, the DNA is TGCAGTGCTAGAGCCTCTAGCGGGAGGCTAGACGAGCAGTACTTC. Its translation is CSARASSGRLDEQYF. V usage is TRBV20-1 and J usage is TRBJ2-7; 11 bases match TRBD2. After removal of 1 base from V and 5 bases from J, the junction contained 7 bases not matched to a gene. Germline V gene data show CDR1 as DFQATT and CDR2 as SNEGSKA (reference sequence). CDR3 length equals 15 residues.

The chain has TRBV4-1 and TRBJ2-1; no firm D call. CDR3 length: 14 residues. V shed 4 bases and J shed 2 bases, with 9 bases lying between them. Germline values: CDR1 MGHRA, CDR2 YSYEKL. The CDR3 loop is CASSPDPTYNEQFF. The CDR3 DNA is TGCGCCAGCAGCCCTGATCCGACCTACAATGAGCAGTTCTTC.

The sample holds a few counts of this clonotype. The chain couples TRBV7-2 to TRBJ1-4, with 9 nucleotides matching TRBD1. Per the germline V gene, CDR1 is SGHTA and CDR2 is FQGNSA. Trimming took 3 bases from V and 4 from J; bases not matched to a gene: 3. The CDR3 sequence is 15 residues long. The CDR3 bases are TGTGCCAGCAGCTTCACAGGGGGCATTAATGAAAAACTGTTTTTT. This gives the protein CASSFTGGINEKLFF. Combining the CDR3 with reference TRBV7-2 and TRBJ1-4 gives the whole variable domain GAGVSQSPSNKVTEKGKDVELRCDPISGHTALYWYRQSLGQGLEFLIYFQGNSAPDKSGLPSDRFSAERTGGSVSTLTIQRTQQEDSAVYLCASSFTGGINEKLFFGSGTQLSVL.

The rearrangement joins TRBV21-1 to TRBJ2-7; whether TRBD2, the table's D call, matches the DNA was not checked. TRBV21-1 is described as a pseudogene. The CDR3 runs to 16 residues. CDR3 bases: TGTGCCAGCAGCAAAGCCCAACTAGCGGAGATCTACGAGCAGTACTTC. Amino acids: CASSKAQLAEIYEQYF.

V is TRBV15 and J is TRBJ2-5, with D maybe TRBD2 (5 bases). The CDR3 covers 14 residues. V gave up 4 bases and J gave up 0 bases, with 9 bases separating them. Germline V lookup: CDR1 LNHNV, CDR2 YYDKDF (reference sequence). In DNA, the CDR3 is TGTGCCACCAGCACCACTAGAAACCAAGAGACCCAGTACTTC. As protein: CATSTTRNQETQYF.

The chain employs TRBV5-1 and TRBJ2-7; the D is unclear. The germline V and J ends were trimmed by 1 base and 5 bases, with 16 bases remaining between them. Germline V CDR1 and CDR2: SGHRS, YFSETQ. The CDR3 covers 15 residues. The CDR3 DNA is TGCGCCAGCAGCTTGACGTCCGCGTTAAGTAACGAGCAGTACTTC. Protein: CASSLTSALSNEQYF.

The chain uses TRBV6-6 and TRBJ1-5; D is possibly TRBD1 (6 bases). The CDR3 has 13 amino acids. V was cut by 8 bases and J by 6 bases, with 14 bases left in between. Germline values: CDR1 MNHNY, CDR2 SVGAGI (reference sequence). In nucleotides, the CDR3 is TGTGCCAGCTCCCCGGGGGCCGGTCAGCCCCAGCATTTT. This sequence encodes CASSPGAGQPQHF.

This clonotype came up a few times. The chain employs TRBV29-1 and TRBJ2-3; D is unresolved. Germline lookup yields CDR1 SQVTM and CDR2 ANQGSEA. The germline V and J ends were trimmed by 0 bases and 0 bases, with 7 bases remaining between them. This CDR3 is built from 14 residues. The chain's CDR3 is CSVEDSFSTDTQYF. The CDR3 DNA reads TGCAGCGTTGAAGATTCCTTTAGCACAGATACGCAGTATTTT.